Each of the 12 T cell receptor beta chains below was sequenced from the same sample in a study of T cells in localized non-small cell lung cancer. Assay: immunoSEQ multiplex PCR; the TCRdb copy retains only in-frame clones and omits some. Among approximately 34,000 clones listed, about 92% were seen once. Material: peripheral blood, obtained before any cancer treatment. Every receptor here comes from a female donor older than 55 with stage I lung adenocarcinoma.

This clone came up once. V and J are TRBV9 and TRBJ2-3, with TRBD1 matching over 10 bases. There are 17 residues in the CDR3. The J segment lost 3 bases and the V segment lost 4 bases, leaving 11 bases of the junction unmatched. Germline-derived CDR1 and CDR2 are SGDLS and YYNGEE. The CDR3 DNA is TGTGCCAGCAGCCGGGACAGGGGAAGGCTAGAAACAGATACGCAGTATTTT. Amino acid sequence: CASSRDRGRLETDTQYF.

The chain couples TRBV27 to TRBJ2-3; D not certain. V lost 3 bases and J lost 1, with 8 bases in between. Germline V gene sequence: CDR1 MNHEY, CDR2 SMNVEV (reference sequence). The CDR3 is 14 residues long. The CDR3, as DNA: TGTGCCAGCAGTTTCGGATTAGGCACAGATACGCAGTATTTT. It codes for CASSFGLGTDTQYF.

V gene TRBV4-3 combines with J gene TRBJ1-5; the D is unclear. The CDR3 has 17 amino acids. Trimming left V 0 bases short and J 0 bases short, with 12 bases between. The germline CDR1 and CDR2 sequences are LGHNA and YSLEER. For the CDR3, the DNA is TGCGCCAGCAGCCAAGATTATCGGCAATTTAGCAATCAGCCCCAGCATTTT. Translating it yields CASSQDYRQFSNQPQHF.

CDR3 in amino acids: CASSYSVPGRETQYF. The CDR3 DNA follows: TGTGCCAGCAGTTACTCAGTTCCCGGGAGGGAGACCCAGTACTTC. The rearrangement links TRBV6-5 to TRBJ2-5, with TRBD2 identical over 7 bases. The J segment lost 5 bases and the V segment lost 0 bases, leaving 6 bases of the junction unmatched. CDR3 length: 15 residues. Germline assignment: CDR1 MNHEY and CDR2 SVGAGI.

The CDR3 sequence is CASSPSTGRLSGNTIYF. The DNA of the CDR3 is TGTGCCAGCTCACCCTCGACAGGCAGACTCTCTGGAAACACCATATATTTT. The V call is TRBV18, the J call TRBJ1-3; a possible D gene is TRBD1 (6 bases). In germline, CDR1 is KGHSH, CDR2 LQKENI. V was trimmed by 3 bases and J by 0 bases, leaving 15 bases between them. The CDR3 loop spans 17 amino acids.

The chain employs TRBV6-5 and TRBJ1-1; D is unclear. The CDR3 consists of 11 residues. V lost 4 bases and J lost 3, with 3 bases in between. The germline CDR1 and CDR2 sequences are MNHEY and SVGAGI. The CDR3 loop reads CASSSDTEAFF. CDR3 nucleotide sequence: TGTGCCAGCAGTTCCGACACTGAAGCTTTCTTT.

V is TRBV6-5 and J is TRBJ2-4; D might be TRBD1 or TRBD2, each matching 6 bases. In germline, CDR1 is MNHEY, CDR2 SVGAGI. The CDR3 spans 12 residues. Trimming took 7 bases from V and 6 from J, leaving 10 bases between them. The CDR3 coding sequence is TGTGCCAGCACTTCGGGGGCAAACATTCAGTACTTC. Encoded protein: CASTSGANIQYF.

V and J are TRBV19 and TRBJ1-5; D possibly corresponds to TRBD1 (6 bases). There are 13 residues in the CDR3. The V and J ends lost 6 bases and 6 bases respectively, with 12 bases between them. CDR1 and CDR2 from the germline V gene are LNHDA and SQIVND (reference sequence). CDR3 sequence (DNA): TGTGCCAGTAGAAACAGGGTTCCTCAGCCCCAGCATTTT. It specifies CASRNRVPQPQHF.

As regards this clone: One end of the junction is discordant with germline, which a read error may explain. This chain uses TRBV7-3 with TRBJ1-3; D remains unclear. The CDR3 is made up of 14 amino acids. Germline assignment: CDR1 SGHTA and CDR2 FQGTGA. CDR3 amino acids: CASSLTPSGNTIYF. In DNA form, the CDR3 reads TGTGCCAGCAGCCTAACCCCTTCTGGAAACACCATATATTTT.

The chain carries TRBV6-1 and TRBJ1-2; no clear D. The CDR3 has 11 residues. CDR1 and CDR2 (germline): MNHNS, SASEGT. V lost 5 bases, J lost 7 bases, and 8 bases lay in between. CDR3 sequence: CASSYGFGYTF. The CDR3 DNA reads TGTGCCAGCAGTTACGGCTTTGGCTACACCTTC.

This chain connects TRBV5-1 to TRBJ2-2, with a tentative D call TRBD2 (6 bases). Looked up from germline, CDR1 is SGHRS and CDR2 is YFSETQ. Trimming shortened V by 1 base and J by 6 bases, and 13 bases separated the two germline ends. CDR3 size: 15 residues. The CDR3 region is CASSLPSGVPGELFF. CDR3 DNA: TGCGCCAGCAGCTTGCCGTCGGGGGTCCCCGGGGAGCTGTTTTTT.

The rearrangement links TRBV7-2 to TRBJ1-4, with a possible D match to TRBD1 (6 bases). The germline CDR1 and CDR2 sequences are SGHTA and FQGNSA. Trimming left V 8 bases short and J 2 bases short, with 12 bases between. CDR3 size: 14 residues. CDR3 protein: CASSRGGTNEKLFF. The CDR3 bases are TGTGCCAGCTCCCGGGGGGGCACTAATGAAAAACTGTTTTTT.